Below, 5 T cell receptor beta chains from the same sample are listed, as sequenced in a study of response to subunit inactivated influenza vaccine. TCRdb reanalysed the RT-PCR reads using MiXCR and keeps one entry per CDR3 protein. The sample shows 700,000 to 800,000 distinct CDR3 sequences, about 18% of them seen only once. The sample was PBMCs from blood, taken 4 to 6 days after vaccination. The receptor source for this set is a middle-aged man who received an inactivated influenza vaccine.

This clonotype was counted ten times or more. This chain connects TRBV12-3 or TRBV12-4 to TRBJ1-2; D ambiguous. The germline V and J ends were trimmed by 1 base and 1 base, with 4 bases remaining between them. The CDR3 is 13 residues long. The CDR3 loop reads CASSLEVNYGYTF. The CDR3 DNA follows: TGTGCCAGCAGTTTAGAGGTTAACTATGGCTACACCTTC.

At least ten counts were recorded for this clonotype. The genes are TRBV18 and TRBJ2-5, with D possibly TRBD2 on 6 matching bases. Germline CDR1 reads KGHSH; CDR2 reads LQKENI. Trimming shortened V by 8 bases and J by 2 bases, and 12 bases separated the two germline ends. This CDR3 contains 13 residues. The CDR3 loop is CASSPGTQETQYF. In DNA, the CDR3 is TGTGCCAGCAGTCCGGGGACTCAAGAGACCCAGTACTTC.

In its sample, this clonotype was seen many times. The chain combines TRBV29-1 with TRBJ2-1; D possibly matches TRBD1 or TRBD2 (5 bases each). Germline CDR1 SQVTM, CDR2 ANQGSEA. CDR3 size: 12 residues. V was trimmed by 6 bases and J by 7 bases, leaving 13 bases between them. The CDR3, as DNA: TGCAGCGTGGGGTCGGGGCGGAATGAGCAGTTCTTC. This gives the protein CSVGSGRNEQFF.

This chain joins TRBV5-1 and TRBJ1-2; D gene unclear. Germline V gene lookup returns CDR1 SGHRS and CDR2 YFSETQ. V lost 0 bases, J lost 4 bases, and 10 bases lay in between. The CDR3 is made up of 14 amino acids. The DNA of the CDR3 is TGCGCCAGCAGCTTGGGGTCAGCAACCTATGGCTACACCTTC. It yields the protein CASSLGSATYGYTF.

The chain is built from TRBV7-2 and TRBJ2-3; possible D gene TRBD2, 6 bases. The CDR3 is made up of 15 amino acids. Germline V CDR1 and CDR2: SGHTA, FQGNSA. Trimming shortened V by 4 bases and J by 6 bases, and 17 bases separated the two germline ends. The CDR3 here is CASSYQTGLRDTQYF. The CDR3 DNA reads TGTGCCAGCAGCTATCAAACGGGACTCAGGGATACGCAGTATTTT.